This entry is about one T cell receptor beta chain. CDR1 and CDR2 from the germline V gene are SGHRS and YFSETQ. The V gene lost 3 bases and the J gene lost 6 bases, with 15 bases spanning the gap. The CDR3 extends over 14 amino acids. Clones were sequenced by immunoSEQ multiplex PCR, and TCRdb holds only the in-frame ones, with some missing. Among approximately 230,000 clones listed, 86% were seen once. This entry belongs to a study of blood T cell repertoires in COVID-19. Across the whole study: The origin of the acute and convalescent COVID-19 samples was the United States, Italy and Spain.

The gene calls are TRBV5-1 and TRBJ1-2; TRBD1 might be the D (5 bases). The sequencing input was peripheral blood. The sequence came from a man younger than 45 who had recovered from COVID-19. This chain's CDR3 is CASSWRRGRDGYTF. The CDR3 bases are TGCGCCAGCAGCTGGCGGAGGGGCAGGGATGGCTACACCTTC. Full variable domain (outside the CDR3, taken from reference TRBV5-1 and TRBJ1-2): KAGVTQTPRYLIKTRGQQVTLSCSPISGHRSVSWYQQTPGQGLQFLFEYFSETQRNKGNFPGRFSGRQFSNSRSEMNVSTLELGDSALYLCASSWRRGRDGYTFGSGTRLTVV.